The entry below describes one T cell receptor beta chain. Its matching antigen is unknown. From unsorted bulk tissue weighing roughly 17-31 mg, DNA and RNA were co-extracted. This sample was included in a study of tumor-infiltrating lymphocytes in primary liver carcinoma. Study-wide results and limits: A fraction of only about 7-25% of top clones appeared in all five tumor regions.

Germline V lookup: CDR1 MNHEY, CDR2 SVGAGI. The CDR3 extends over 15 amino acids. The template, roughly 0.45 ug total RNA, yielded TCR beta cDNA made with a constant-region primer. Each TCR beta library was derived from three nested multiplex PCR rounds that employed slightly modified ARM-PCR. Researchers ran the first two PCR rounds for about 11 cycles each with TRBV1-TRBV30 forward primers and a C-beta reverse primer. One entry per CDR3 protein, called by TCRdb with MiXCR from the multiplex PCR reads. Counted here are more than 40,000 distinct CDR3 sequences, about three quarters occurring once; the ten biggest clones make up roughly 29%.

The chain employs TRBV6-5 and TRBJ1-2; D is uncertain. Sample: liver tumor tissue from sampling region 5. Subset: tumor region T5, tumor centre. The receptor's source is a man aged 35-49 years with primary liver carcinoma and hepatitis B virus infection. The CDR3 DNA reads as TGTACTAGCAGTTACTCGAGTCGGGTTTGGTCAGGCTACACCTTC. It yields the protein CTSSYSSRVWSGYTF.